This paragraph covers one T cell receptor beta chain sequence. The same CDR3 also results from other DNA sequences found in this sample. Original data processing: Reference gene primer amplification gave estimated nucleated cell counts. Generated by immunoSEQ multiplex PCR, the TCRdb table keeps only in-frame clones and is missing some. That table furnishes V, J and clone size, whereas the DNA furnished D and trimming. The sample includes about 370,000 clones, more than 75% of them seen just once. These data originate in a study of blood T cell repertoires in COVID-19. Study as a whole: Researchers got acute and convalescent COVID-19 samples from the United States, Italy and Spain.

V was shortened by 4 bases and J by 1 base, with 7 bases between the two germline ends. This CDR3 contains 13 residues. Germline CDR1 MGHRA, CDR2 YSYEKL. The specimen sequenced was peripheral blood. V gene TRBV4-1 combines with J gene TRBJ1-1; D gene uncertain. This receptor was obtained from a woman aged 30 to 39 with COVID-19, enrolled during active disease. The chain's CDR3 is CASSPRGNTEAFF. The CDR3, as DNA: TGCGCCAGCAGCCCACGGGGGAACACTGAAGCTTTCTTT.